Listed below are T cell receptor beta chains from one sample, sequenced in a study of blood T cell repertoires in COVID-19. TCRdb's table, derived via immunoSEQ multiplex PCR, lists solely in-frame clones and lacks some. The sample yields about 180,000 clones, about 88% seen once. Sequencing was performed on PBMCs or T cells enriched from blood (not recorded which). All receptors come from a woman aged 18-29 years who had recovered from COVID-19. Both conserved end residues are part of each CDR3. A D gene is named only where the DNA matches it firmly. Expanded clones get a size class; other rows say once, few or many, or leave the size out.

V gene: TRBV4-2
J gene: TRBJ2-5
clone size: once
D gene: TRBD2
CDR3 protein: CASSPAAGGGETQYF
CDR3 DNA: TGTGCCAGCAGCCCAGCAGCGGGGGGCGGGGAGACCCAGTACTTC

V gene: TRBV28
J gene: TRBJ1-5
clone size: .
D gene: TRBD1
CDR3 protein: CASSHSGQGAYQPQHF
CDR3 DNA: TGTGCCAGCAGTCACTCTGGACAGGGGGCTTATCAGCCCCAGCATTTT

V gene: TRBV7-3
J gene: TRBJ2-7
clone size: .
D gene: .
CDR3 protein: CASSAGPTSQQYF
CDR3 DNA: TGTGCCAGCAGCGCGGGACCCACCAGCCAGCAGTACTTC

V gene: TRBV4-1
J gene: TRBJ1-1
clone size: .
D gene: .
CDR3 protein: CASSRGEWDTEAFF
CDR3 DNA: TGCGCCAGCAGCCGGGGGGAATGGGACACTGAAGCTTTCTTT

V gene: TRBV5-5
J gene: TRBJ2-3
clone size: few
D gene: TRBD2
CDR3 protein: CASSLQGLVTQYF
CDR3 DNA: TGTGCCAGCAGCTTGCAGGGACTAGTGACGCAGTATTTT

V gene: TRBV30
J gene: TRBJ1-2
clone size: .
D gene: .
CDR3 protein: CAWSVVGLNYGYTF
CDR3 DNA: TGTGCCTGGAGTGTAGTGGGCCTTAACTATGGCTACACCTTC

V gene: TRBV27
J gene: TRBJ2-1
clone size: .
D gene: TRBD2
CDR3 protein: CASRAAGGRYNEQFF
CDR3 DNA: TGTGCCAGCAGAGCCGCGGGGGGCCGCTACAATGAGCAGTTCTTC

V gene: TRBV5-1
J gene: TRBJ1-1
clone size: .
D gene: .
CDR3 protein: CASSLVGLRNTEAFF
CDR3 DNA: TGCGCCAGCAGCTTGGTGGGGCTAAGGAACACTGAAGCTTTCTTT

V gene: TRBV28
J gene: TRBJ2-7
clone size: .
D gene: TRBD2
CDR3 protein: CASIPSGTTLYEQYF
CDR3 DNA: TGTGCCAGCATACCGTCCGGGACTACCTTGTACGAGCAGTACTTC

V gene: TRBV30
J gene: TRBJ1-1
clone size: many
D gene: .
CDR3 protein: CAWRQGGMNTEAFF
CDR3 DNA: TGTGCCTGGAGGCAGGGAGGTATGAACACTGAAGCTTTCTTT

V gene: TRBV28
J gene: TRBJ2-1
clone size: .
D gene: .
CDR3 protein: CASSLSLYEQFF
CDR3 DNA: TGTGCCAGCAGCCTTTCTCTGTATGAGCAGTTCTTC

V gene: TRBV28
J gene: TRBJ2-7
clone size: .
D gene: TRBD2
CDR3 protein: CASTVGTSGPYEQYF
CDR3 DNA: TGTGCCAGCACCGTAGGGACTAGCGGACCCTACGAGCAGTACTTC

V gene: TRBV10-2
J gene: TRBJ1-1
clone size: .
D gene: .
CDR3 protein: CASRQLQGFGSENTEAFF
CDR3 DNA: TGCGCCAGCAGGCAACTACAGGGATTCGGGTCCGAAAACACTGAAGCTTTCTTT

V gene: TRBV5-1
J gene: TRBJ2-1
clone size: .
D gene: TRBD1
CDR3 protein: CASRTTPDRVSYNEQFF
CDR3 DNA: TGCGCCAGCAGAACCACCCCGGACAGGGTCTCCTACAATGAGCAGTTCTTC

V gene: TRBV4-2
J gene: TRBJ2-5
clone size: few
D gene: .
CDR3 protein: CASSQAQGGSETQYF
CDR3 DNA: TGTGCCAGCAGCCAAGCCCAGGGGGGTAGTGAGACCCAGTACTTC

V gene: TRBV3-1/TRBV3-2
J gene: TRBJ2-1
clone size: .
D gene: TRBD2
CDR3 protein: CASSQGLAGYNEQFF
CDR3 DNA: TGTGCCAGCAGCCAAGGACTAGCGGGGTACAATGAGCAGTTCTTC

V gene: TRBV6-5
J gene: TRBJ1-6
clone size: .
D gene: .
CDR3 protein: CASSYSPRAWGSPLHF
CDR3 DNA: TGTGCCAGCAGTTACTCCCCCAGGGCTTGGGGTTCACCCCTCCACTTT

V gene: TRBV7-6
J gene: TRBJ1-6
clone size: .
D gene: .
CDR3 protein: CASSLSQGRDNSPLHF
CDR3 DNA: TGTGCCAGCAGCTTAAGTCAGGGGAGGGATAATTCACCCCTCCACTTT

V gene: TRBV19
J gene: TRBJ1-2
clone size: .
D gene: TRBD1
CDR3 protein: CASSAGTGGERYGYTF
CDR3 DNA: TGTGCCAGTAGCGCCGGGACAGGGGGCGAGAGATATGGCTACACCTTC

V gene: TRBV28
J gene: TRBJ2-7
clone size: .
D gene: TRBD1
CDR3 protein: CASSLAGTGGYEQYF
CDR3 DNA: TGTGCCAGCAGCTTAGCCGGGACAGGGGGCTACGAGCAGTACTTC

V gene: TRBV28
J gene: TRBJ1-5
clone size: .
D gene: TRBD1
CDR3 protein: CASSDPDRVRSNQPQHF
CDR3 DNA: TGTGCCAGCAGTGACCCCGACAGGGTAAGGAGCAATCAGCCCCAGCATTTT

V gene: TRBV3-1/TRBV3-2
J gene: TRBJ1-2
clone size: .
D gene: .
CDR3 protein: CASSQDLAGDYGYTF
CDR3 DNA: TGTGCCAGCAGCCAAGATCTCGCCGGAGACTATGGCTACACCTTC

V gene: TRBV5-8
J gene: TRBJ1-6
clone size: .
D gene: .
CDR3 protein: CASSKIQSGQPKYNSPLHF
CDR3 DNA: TGTGCCAGCAGCAAGATACAGTCTGGACAGCCAAAATATAATTCACCCCTCCACTTT

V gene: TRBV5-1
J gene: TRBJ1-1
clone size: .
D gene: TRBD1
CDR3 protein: CASSLLQGDDTEAFF
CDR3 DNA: TGCGCCAGCAGCTTGTTGCAGGGGGATGACACTGAAGCTTTCTTT

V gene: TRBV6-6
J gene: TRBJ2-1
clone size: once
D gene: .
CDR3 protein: CASSSGREQANEQFF
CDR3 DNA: TGTGCCAGCAGTTCGGGACGGGAGCAGGCCAATGAGCAGTTCTTC

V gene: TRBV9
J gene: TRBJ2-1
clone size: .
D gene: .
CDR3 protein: CASSVGSAGANEQFF
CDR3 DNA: TGTGCCAGCAGCGTAGGTAGCGCGGGGGCAAATGAGCAGTTCTTC

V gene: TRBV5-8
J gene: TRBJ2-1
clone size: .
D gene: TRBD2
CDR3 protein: CASSFSGGGFDEQFF
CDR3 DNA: TGTGCCAGCAGCTTTAGCGGGGGGGGGTTCGATGAGCAGTTCTTC

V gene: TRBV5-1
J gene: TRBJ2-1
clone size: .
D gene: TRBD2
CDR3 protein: CASYPLAGVENEQFF
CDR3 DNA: TGCGCCAGCTACCCACTAGCGGGAGTAGAAAATGAGCAGTTCTTC

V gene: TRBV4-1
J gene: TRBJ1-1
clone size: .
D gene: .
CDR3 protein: CASSQDFYRREGKSTEAFF
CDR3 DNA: TGCGCCAGCAGCCAAGATTTTTATCGCAGGGAGGGGAAAAGCACTGAAGCTTTCTTT

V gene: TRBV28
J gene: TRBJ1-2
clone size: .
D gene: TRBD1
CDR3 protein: CASSQTGGDDYGYTF
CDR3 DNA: TGTGCCAGCAGTCAGACAGGGGGGGATGACTATGGCTACACCTTC

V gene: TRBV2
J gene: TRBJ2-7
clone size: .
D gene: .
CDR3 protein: CASNADSTYEQYF
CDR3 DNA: TGTGCCAGCAACGCCGACTCAACCTACGAGCAGTACTTC

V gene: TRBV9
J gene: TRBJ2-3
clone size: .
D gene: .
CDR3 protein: CASSVVPDTDTQYF
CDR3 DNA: TGTGCCAGCAGCGTGGTCCCAGACACAGATACGCAGTATTTT

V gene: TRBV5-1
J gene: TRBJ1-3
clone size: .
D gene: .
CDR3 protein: CASSLAGGVAGNTIYF
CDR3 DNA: TGCGCCAGCAGCTTGGCCGGGGGGGTGGCTGGAAACACCATATATTTT

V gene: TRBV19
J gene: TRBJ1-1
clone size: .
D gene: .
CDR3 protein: CASSHGRPGRYMNTEAFF
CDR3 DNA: TGTGCCAGTAGCCACGGCCGGCCAGGGCGCTATATGAACACTGAAGCTTTCTTT

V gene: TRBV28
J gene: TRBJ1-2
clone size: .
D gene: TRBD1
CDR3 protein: CAYRGHNYGYTF
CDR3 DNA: TGTGCCTACAGGGGGCACAACTATGGCTACACCTTC

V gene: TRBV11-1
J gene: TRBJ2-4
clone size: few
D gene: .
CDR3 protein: CASSLISGTAAAPHF
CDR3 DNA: TGTGCCAGCAGCTTAATTTCGGGGACTGCGGCCGCGCCGCACTTC

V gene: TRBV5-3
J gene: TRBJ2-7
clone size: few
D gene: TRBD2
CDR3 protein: CARSFRLAGIYEQYF
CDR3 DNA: TGTGCCAGAAGCTTCCGACTAGCGGGAATCTACGAGCAGTACTTC

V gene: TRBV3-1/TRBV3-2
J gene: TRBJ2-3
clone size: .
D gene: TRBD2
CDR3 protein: CASSQDRLAGTPDTQYF
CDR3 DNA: TGTGCCAGCAGCCAAGATAGGCTAGCGGGGACCCCAGATACGCAGTATTTT

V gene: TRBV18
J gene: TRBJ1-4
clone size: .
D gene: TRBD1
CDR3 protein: CASSPGQGALSEKLFF
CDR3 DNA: TGTGCCAGCTCACCAGGCCAGGGGGCGCTTTCTGAAAAACTGTTTTTT

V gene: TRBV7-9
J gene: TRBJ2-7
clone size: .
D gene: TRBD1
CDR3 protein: CASSYGQGKDEQYF
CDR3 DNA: TGTGCCAGCAGCTACGGACAGGGGAAGGACGAGCAGTACTTC

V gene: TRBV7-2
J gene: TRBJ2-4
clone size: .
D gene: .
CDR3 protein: CASSPWSRLGNIQYF
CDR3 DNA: TGTGCCAGCAGCCCCTGGTCCAGGTTGGGAAACATTCAGTACTTC

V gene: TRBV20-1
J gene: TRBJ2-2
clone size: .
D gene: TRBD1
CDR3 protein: CSASPPGTGTGELFF
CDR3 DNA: TGCAGTGCTAGTCCTCCCGGGACAGGGACCGGGGAGCTGTTTTTT

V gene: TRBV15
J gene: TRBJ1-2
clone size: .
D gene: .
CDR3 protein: CATSRDFTGFETF
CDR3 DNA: TGTGCCACCAGCAGAGACTTCACGGGGTTTGAGACCTTC

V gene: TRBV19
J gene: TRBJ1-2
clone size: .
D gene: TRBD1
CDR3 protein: CASRPGWDRGLNGYTF
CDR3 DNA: TGTGCCAGTAGACCCGGATGGGACAGGGGGTTGAATGGCTACACCTTC

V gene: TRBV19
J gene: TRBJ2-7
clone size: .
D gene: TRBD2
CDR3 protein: CASSRERLAGGREQYF
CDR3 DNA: TGTGCCAGTAGTAGAGAAAGACTAGCGGGAGGGCGCGAGCAGTACTTC

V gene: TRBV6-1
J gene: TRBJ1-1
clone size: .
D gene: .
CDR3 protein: CASSEALGGSTEAFF
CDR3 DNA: TGTGCCAGCAGTGAAGCACTTGGGGGCAGCACTGAAGCTTTCTTT

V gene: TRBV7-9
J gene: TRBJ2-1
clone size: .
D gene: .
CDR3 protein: CASSLTGTLSNEQFF
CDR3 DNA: TGTGCCAGCAGCTTAACAGGGACACTATCCAATGAGCAGTTCTTC

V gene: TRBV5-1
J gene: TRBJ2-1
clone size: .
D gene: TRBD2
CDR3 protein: CASSSGAGGSIDEQFF
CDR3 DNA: TGCGCCAGCAGCTCCGGGGCGGGCGGGAGTATCGATGAGCAGTTCTTC

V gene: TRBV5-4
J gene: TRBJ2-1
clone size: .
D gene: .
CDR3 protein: CASSLETRGSEQFF
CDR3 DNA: TGTGCCAGCAGCTTGGAGACGCGTGGGAGTGAGCAGTTCTTC

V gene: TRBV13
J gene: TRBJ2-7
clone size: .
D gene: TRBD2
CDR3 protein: CASSLSGRAYEQYF
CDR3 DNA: TGTGCCAGCAGCTTAAGCGGGAGAGCCTACGAGCAGTACTTC

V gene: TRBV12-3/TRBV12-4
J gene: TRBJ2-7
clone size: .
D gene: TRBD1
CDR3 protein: CASSTDRDYEQYF
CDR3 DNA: TGTGCCAGCAGTACCGACAGGGATTACGAGCAGTACTTC

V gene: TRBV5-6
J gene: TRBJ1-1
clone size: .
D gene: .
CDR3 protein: CASSLIEESEAFF
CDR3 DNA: TGTGCCAGCAGCTTAATCGAGGAAAGTGAAGCTTTCTTT

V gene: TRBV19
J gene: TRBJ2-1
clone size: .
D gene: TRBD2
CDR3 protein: CASSSETSGRTNEQFF
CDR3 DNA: TGTGCCAGTAGTTCCGAGACTAGCGGGAGGACCAATGAGCAGTTCTTC

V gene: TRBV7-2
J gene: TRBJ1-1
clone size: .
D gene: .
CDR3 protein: CASSSQSQYTEAFF
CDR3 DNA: TGTGCCAGCAGCTCTCAATCACAGTACACTGAAGCTTTCTTT

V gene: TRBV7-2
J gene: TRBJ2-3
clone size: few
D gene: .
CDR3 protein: CASSSGMGGWADTQYF
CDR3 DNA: TGTGCCAGCAGCTCGGGGATGGGGGGTTGGGCAGATACGCAGTATTTT